Below, 5 T cell receptor beta chains from the same sample are listed, as sequenced in a study of memory CD4+ T cells and cytomegalovirus serostatus. Single viable CD3+CD4+CD8-CD45RO+ cells were sorted as the memory CD4+ T cells. Profiling relied on immunoSEQ multiplex PCR, and the TCRdb table lists in-frame clones only, not all of them. The data contain tens of thousands of clones, 82% of them singletons. Source material: memory CD4+ T cells from blood. The receptors come from an adult in good health and CMV-seronegative. Some clones in this sample may be carry-over from other donors' samples.

This rearrangement joins TRBV28 to TRBJ1-1; tentative D call: TRBD1 (6 bases). The germline V gene encodes CDR1 MDHEN and CDR2 SYDVKM. This CDR3 spans 13 amino acids. V was clipped by 6 bases and J by 3 bases, with 11 bases between them. CDR3 loop: CASRAGQHTEAFF. In nucleotides, the CDR3 is TGTGCCAGCAGAGCGGGACAACACACTGAAGCTTTCTTT.

This chain connects TRBV28 to TRBJ2-2; no clear D. The CDR3 totals 14 residues. Germline assignment: CDR1 MDHEN and CDR2 SYDVKM. V was trimmed by 5 bases and J by 6 bases, leaving 13 bases between them. The CDR3 is CASSHFRGAGELFF. The CDR3 nucleotides read TGTGCCAGCAGTCATTTCCGCGGCGCCGGGGAGCTGTTTTTT.

V gene TRBV5-4 combines with J gene TRBJ2-5; 7 nucleotides align to TRBD2. CDR1 and CDR2 from the germline V gene are SGHNT and YYREEE (reference sequence). Trimming removed 6 bases from V and 2 bases from J; junction bases left unmatched: 4. The CDR3 consists of 13 residues. CDR3 region: CASTQRGQETQYF. In DNA, the CDR3 is TGTGCCAGCACCCAGCGGGGTCAAGAGACCCAGTACTTC.

This chain uses TRBV7-9 with TRBJ2-7, with unresolved D. The CDR3 sequence is 13 residues long. Trimming pared 1 base from V and 11 bases from J, leaving 15 bases between. CDR1 SEHNR and CDR2 FQNEAQ come from the germline V gene (reference sequence). This chain's CDR3 is CASSLVSTAPEYF. CDR3 nucleotides: TGTGCCAGCAGCTTAGTTTCAACGGCTCCTGAGTACTTC.

This chain links TRBV10-2 with TRBJ2-2; maybe TRBD1 (6 bases). This CDR3 has 13 amino acids. Between the trimmed V and J ends, which lost 5 bases and 6 bases, there was a span of 10 bases. Germline V CDR1 and CDR2: WSHSY, SAAADI. The chain's CDR3 is CASSRDTAGELFF. CDR3 bases: TGCGCCAGCAGTAGGGACACCGCCGGGGAGCTGTTTTTT.